This T cell receptor beta chain was captured in a study of blood T cell repertoires in COVID-19. Of note for this clone: In the same sample, other DNA sequences code for this CDR3.

Profiling relied on immunoSEQ multiplex PCR, and the TCRdb table lists in-frame clones only, not all of them. The sample consists of 200,000 or so clones, around four fifths of them appearing once. Trimming shortened V by 5 bases and J by 8 bases, and 12 bases separated the two germline ends. Germline lookup yields CDR1 KGHDR and CDR2 SFDVKD. The CDR3 totals 13 residues. The receptor's source is a human donor in a cohort sampled during active COVID-19. Specimen: peripheral blood. The chain links TRBV24-1 to TRBJ2-1, with a weak D call TRBD2 (5 bases). DNA of the CDR3: TGTGCCACCAGTGCCCTCTCCGGGGATGAGCAGTTCTTC. It yields the protein CATSALSGDEQFF.